The 2 T cell receptor beta chains in this list originate from one sample, sequenced in a study of graft-versus-host responses after intestinal transplantation. Clones were sequenced by immunoSEQ multiplex PCR, and TCRdb holds only the in-frame ones, with some missing. The table has under 30,000 clones, more than 85% seen once. This sample comprised PBMCs, obtained 18 days after transplant. Receptors originate from a human patient who received an intestinal transplant, so some T cells may come from the graft donor.

This chain uses TRBV6-1 with TRBJ2-6, with TRBD2 matching 9 bases. The CDR3 has 18 residues. V lost 1 base, J lost 0 bases, and 4 bases stayed unmatched. Germline CDR1 and CDR2: MNHNS and SASEGT. In DNA, the CDR3 is TGTGCCAGCAGTGAAGTGGCGGGGGGGTTCTCTGGGGCCAACGTCCTGACTTTC. Translation: CASSEVAGGFSGANVLTF.

The chain links TRBV14 to TRBJ2-1; perhaps TRBD2 as D (5 bases). Trimming cost V 10 bases and J 7 bases, with 17 bases left between them. The CDR3 totals 13 residues. The germline V gene has CDR1 SGHDN and CDR2 FVKESK. The CDR3 loop is CATSLGSINEQFF. DNA of the CDR3: TGTGCCACCAGTTTAGGGAGCATTAATGAGCAGTTCTTC.